This T cell receptor beta chain appears in the sequencing data of a study of CD8 T cells in Susac syndrome. Across the whole study: Among the sequenced Susac syndrome patients, roughly six had active disease while roughly 8 were in remission.

When the RNA was reverse transcribed, random hexamers were used with an input of roughly 0.5 to 1 ug. immunoSEQ multiplex PCR amplified TCR beta CDR3 across 54 Vbeta, 13 Jbeta. TCRdb re-analysed the immunoSEQ multiplex PCR reads in MiXCR, keeping a single row per CDR3 protein. The sample includes 110,000 to 150,000 distinct CDR3 sequences, 95% of them seen just once. As to this clonotype: Its target is unknown.

The ends lost 6 bases at V and 3 bases at J; junction bases unmatched: 6. The CDR3 sequence is 14 residues long. Germline V CDR1 and CDR2: MNHNS, SASEGT. Study observations and caveats: The CD4+ T cell repertoires from Susac syndrome exhibited no clonal expansion.

From blood CD8+ and CD4+ T cells, the TCR beta chain was sequenced. The rearrangement links TRBV6-1 to TRBJ2-7, with TRBD1 matching over 9 bases. This TCR came from a human donor with Susac syndrome. The sample taken for sequencing was CD4+ T cells from PBMCs. This CDR3 is CASRTGGSYYEQYF. The CDR3 nucleotides read TGTGCCAGCAGGACAGGGGGGAGCTACTACGAGCAGTACTTC.